This T cell receptor (beta chain) was captured by sequencing in a study of stem cell transplantation in POMP-related autoinflammatory disease. Turning to the study itself: Before transplant: CD4+ naive skewing, low CD8+ proportions, reduced cytokine secretion.

Germline CDR1 reads SGHAT; CDR2 reads FQNNGV. V shed 0 bases and J shed 9 bases, with 9 bases lying between them. The CDR3 sequence is 13 residues long. PRAID featured prominent immunodeficiency. Libraries were prepared by immunoSEQ multiplex PCR; TCRdb keeps only in-frame clonotypes and omits some of them. Counted here are about 32,000 clones, just over 85% occurring once; the ten biggest clones make up approximately 0.72%. Sequences were derived from CD4+ T cells from PBMCs, sampled before stem cell transplantation. The chain combines TRBV11-2 with TRBJ2-1, with D unresolved. The clonotype comes from a human donor with POMP-related autoinflammation and immune dysregulation (PRAID). CDR3 protein: CASSLDNFGEQFF. The CDR3 DNA follows: TGTGCCAGCAGCTTAGATAATTTTGGTGAGCAGTTCTTC.